Each of the 12 T cell receptor beta chains below was sequenced from the same sample in a study of blood T cell repertoires in COVID-19. Some clones are missing from TCRdb's copy, which holds only in-frame ones; the method was immunoSEQ multiplex PCR. The sample includes roughly 36,000 clones, 75% to 90% seen only once; the top ten take 3.5% to 4.5%. Sequences were obtained from peripheral blood. All receptors come from a man in his fifties or sixties with acute or convalescent COVID-19.

V gene TRBV7-9 combines with J gene TRBJ1-5; D remains unclear. The ends were cut back, 4 bases at V and 9 bases at J, with 13 bases in the middle. The CDR3 length is 13 residues. CDR1 is SEHNR and CDR2 is FQNEAQ in the germline V gene (reference sequence). CDR3 in DNA: TGTGCCAGCAGCTCCGCCACGGGGAGGCCCCAGCATTTT. As protein: CASSSATGRPQHF.

The chain links TRBV28 to TRBJ2-3; maybe TRBD2 (6 bases). The ends were cut back, 6 bases at V and 4 bases at J, with 14 bases in the middle. Germline V gene lookup returns CDR1 MDHEN and CDR2 SYDVKM. The CDR3 is made up of 14 amino acids. CDR3 DNA sequence: TGTGCCAGCAGGGGAGCGGGTGGGGCAGATACGCAGTATTTT. It is translated as CASRGAGGADTQYF.

The rearrangement links TRBV7-9 to TRBJ1-2; maybe TRBD1 (6 bases). V shed 6 bases and J shed 4 bases, with 12 bases lying between them. This CDR3 contains 13 residues. Germline V gene sequence: CDR1 SEHNR, CDR2 FQNEAQ (reference sequence). The CDR3 protein is CASSLDSIYGYTF. CDR3 DNA: TGTGCCAGCAGTCTGGACAGCATCTATGGCTACACCTTC.

The CDR3 reads CASSSSGGGAGQFF. In DNA, the CDR3 is TGCGCCAGCAGTTCATCCGGAGGGGGCGCCGGGCAGTTCTTC. The chain links TRBV10-1 to TRBJ2-1; possible D gene TRBD1, 7 bases. V lost 5 bases to trimming and J lost 12 bases, with 20 bases between them. CDR3 length: 14 amino acids. From germline, CDR1 is WNHNN and CDR2 SYGVQD (reference sequence).

The J gene is TRBJ2-1, the V gene TRBV6-2 or TRBV6-3; TRBD1 matches at 9 bases. The CDR3 extends over 16 amino acids. V shed 0 bases and J 10 bases; nucleotides not matched to a gene: 10. Germline V lookup: CDR1 MNHEY, CDR2 SVGEGT. CDR3 sequence: CASSYSAGGQGKEQFF. The CDR3 coding sequence is TGTGCCAGCAGTTACTCGGCTGGGGGACAGGGAAAGGAGCAGTTCTTC.

V gene TRBV3-1 (or the pseudogene TRBV3-2) combines with J gene TRBJ1-1; D possibly corresponds to TRBD1 (6 bases). V was pared by 1 base and J by 4 bases, with 10 bases between. Germline loops: CDR1 LGHDT, CDR2 YNNKEL (reference sequence). This CDR3 comprises 14 residues. CDR3 sequence reads: CASSQGTGRTEAFF. The CDR3 bases are TGTGCCAGCAGCCAAGGAACAGGGCGCACTGAAGCTTTCTTT.

The CDR3 protein is CATSLTGERSDTQYF. The DNA for the CDR3 is TGTGCCACCAGCCTTACAGGGGAACGGTCAGATACGCAGTATTTT. The rearrangement joins TRBV24-1 to TRBJ2-3, with 7 bases fitting TRBD1. This CDR3 has 15 amino acids. Germline V gives CDR1 KGHDR, CDR2 SFDVKD. V gave up 7 bases and J gave up 4 bases; unmatched junction bases: 10.

The CDR3: CSVEALYEQYF. The CDR3 nucleotides are TGCAGCGTTGAGGCTCTCTACGAGCAGTACTTC. The chain joins TRBV29-1 to TRBJ2-7, with D unclear. Germline values: CDR1 SQVTM, CDR2 ANQGSEA. The CDR3 is made up of 11 amino acids. V was cut by 3 bases and J by 3 bases, with 6 bases left in between.

V is TRBV5-6 and J is TRBJ2-7, with 12 nucleotides matching TRBD1. Germline CDR1 is SGHDT and CDR2 is YYEEEE. The CDR3 has 15 residues. Trimming removed 5 bases from V and 5 bases from J; junction bases left unmatched: 8. This chain's CDR3 is CASRSGTGGRDEQYF. The CDR3 DNA is TGTGCCAGCAGGAGTGGGACAGGGGGCCGGGACGAGCAGTACTTC.

This sequence joins TRBV28 and TRBJ2-7; tentative D call: TRBD2 (7 bases). This CDR3 is built from 14 residues. The V gene lost 8 bases and the J gene lost 4 bases, with 18 bases spanning the gap. Per the germline V gene, CDR1 is MDHEN and CDR2 is SYDVKM. This CDR3 reads CASASVGGVYEQYF. The CDR3 bases are TGTGCCAGCGCCAGCGTAGGGGGGGTATACGAGCAGTACTTC.

A note on this clone: A read error may produce the germline difference seen at one junction end. The rearrangement links TRBV4-3 to TRBJ2-3; D is possibly TRBD1 (5 bases). Germline values: CDR1 LGHNA, CDR2 YSLEER. There are 14 residues in the CDR3. CDR3: CASSQGAYSDTQYF. Written as DNA, the CDR3 is TGCGCCAGCAGTCAAGGGGCGTACTCAGATACGCAGTATTTT.

The genes are TRBV5-8 and TRBJ2-1; TRBD1 agrees at 10 bases. The CDR3 covers 18 residues. Trimming removed 4 bases from V and 6 bases from J; junction bases left unmatched: 16. The germline V gene encodes CDR1 SGHTS and CDR2 YDEGEE. This chain's CDR3 is CASSPQTGGGPRFNEQFF. In DNA form, the CDR3 reads TGTGCCAGCAGCCCGCAGACAGGGGGCGGTCCGCGGTTCAATGAGCAGTTCTTC. Supplemented by reference TRBV5-8 and TRBJ2-1, the full variable domain reads EAGVTQSPTHLIKTRGQQATLRCSPISGHTSVYWYQQALGLGLQFLLWYDEGEERNRGNFPPRFSGRQFPNYSSELNVNALELEDSALYLCASSPQTGGGPRFNEQFFGPGTRLTVL.